Each of the 20 T cell receptor beta chains below was sequenced from the same sample in a study of blood T cell repertoires in COVID-19 (TCRdb year 2020). Library construction relied on the immunoSEQ multiplex PCR assay. This immuneACCESS table, as held by TCRdb, lists in-frame sequences with V and J called but not all clones. Of the missing ones, under half trace to an unresolved V gene in checked studies; the others have no known cause. This sample gives 200,000 to 250,000 clones in total; under 90% of them show up just once. More than 9% of the sample is held by the ten biggest clonotypes. Sequenced: peripheral blood. These receptors were taken from a middle-aged man with COVID-19, enrolled during active disease.

This rearrangement joins TRBV24-1 to TRBJ2-2; 8 nucleotides match TRBD1. CDR1 is KGHDR, CDR2 SFDVKD, per germline. This CDR3 is built from 17 residues. V lost 3 bases to trimming and J lost 4 bases; unmatched junction nucleotides: 9. CDR3 residues: CATSDTGGERGTGELFF. The CDR3 DNA follows: TGTGCCACCAGTGATACAGGGGGAGAGAGAGGCACCGGGGAGCTGTTTTTT.

This clone was counted only a few times. The sample has other DNA sequences that encode this CDR3 too. V gene TRBV9 combines with J gene TRBJ2-3, with 7 nucleotides matching TRBD2. The CDR3 is made up of 15 amino acids. Germline V gene lookup returns CDR1 SGDLS and CDR2 YYNGEE. With V trimmed by 2 bases and J by 0 bases, 3 bases remained unmatched. Written as DNA, the CDR3 is TGTGCCAGCAGCGTCCTAGCGGCTAGCACAGATACGCAGTATTTT. Encoded protein: CASSVLAASTDTQYF.

The chain is built from TRBV2 and TRBJ2-5, with D possibly matching TRBD2 (5 bases). The CDR3 is 13 residues long. From germline, CDR1 is SNHLY and CDR2 FYNNEI. V gave up 0 bases and J gave up 7 bases, with 9 bases separating them. The CDR3 spells CASSEAAAGTQYF. The CDR3, as DNA: TGTGCCAGCAGTGAAGCTGCGGCGGGGACCCAGTACTTC.

V is TRBV27 and J is TRBJ2-2; possible D gene TRBD2, 5 bases. Trimming shortened V by 6 bases and J by 4 bases, and 9 bases separated the two germline ends. The CDR3 extends over 13 amino acids. CDR1 is MNHEY, CDR2 SMNVEV, per germline (reference sequence). The CDR3 loop reads CASRLSGTGELFF. The DNA of the CDR3 is TGTGCCAGCAGACTAAGCGGCACCGGGGAGCTGTTTTTT.

The J gene is TRBJ2-7, the V gene TRBV5-1, with D possibly being TRBD1 (6 bases). The V end was cut by 1 base, the J end by 2 bases, with 10 bases between. The germline V gene encodes CDR1 SGHRS and CDR2 YFSETQ. CDR3 length: 14 amino acids. In DNA, the CDR3 is TGCGCCAGCAGCTTGCGGGACACCGCCTACGAGCAGTACTTC. It yields the protein CASSLRDTAYEQYF.

The V and J genes are TRBV28 and TRBJ1-2; possible D gene TRBD1, 6 bases. Germline V lookup: CDR1 MDHEN, CDR2 SYDVKM. CDR3 length equals 15 residues. Deletions cut 3 bases from V and 6 bases from J, with 17 bases between. The CDR3 nucleotides read TGTGCCAGCAGTTTGGGGGGGCAATGGTCTGATGGCTACACCTTC. It translates to CASSLGGQWSDGYTF.

The sample holds one count of this clone. V gene TRBV6-5 combines with J gene TRBJ2-7, with a possible D match to TRBD2 (5 bases). V lost 8 bases and J lost 3, with 20 bases in between. CDR1 MNHEY and CDR2 SVGAGI come from the germline V gene. The CDR3 covers 15 residues. The CDR3 spells CASGREGSVGYEQYF. CDR3 nucleotides: TGTGCCAGCGGTCGGGAAGGCAGCGTTGGCTACGAGCAGTACTTC.

V usage is TRBV3-1 (or the pseudogene TRBV3-2) and J usage is TRBJ1-4; no clear D. The V and J ends lost 1 base and 5 bases respectively, with 8 bases between them. The germline gives CDR1 LGHDT, CDR2 YNNKEL (reference sequence). The CDR3 is made up of 14 amino acids. CDR3 residues: CASSQGAGNEKLFF. CDR3 nucleotide sequence: TGTGCCAGCAGCCAAGGCGCGGGGAATGAAAAACTGTTTTTT.

V usage is TRBV7-2 and J usage is TRBJ2-7; the D gene is possibly TRBD1 (6 bases). The germline V and J ends were trimmed by 3 bases and 5 bases, with 17 bases remaining between them. Per germline, CDR1 SGHTA and CDR2 FQGNSA. This CDR3 spans 15 amino acids. CDR3 sequence (DNA): TGTGCCAGCAGCTTTCATATCGGGGCAGGGGACGAGCAGTACTTC. Residues: CASSFHIGAGDEQYF.

This clone showed up just a few times. The CDR3, as DNA: TGTGCCAGCAGTTACTCGGGAGGGTACCAGCCCCAGCATTTT. Translating it yields CASSYSGGYQPQHF. The V gene is TRBV6-2 or TRBV6-3, the J gene TRBJ1-5; D gene uncertain. Germline CDR1 reads MNHEY; CDR2 reads SVGEGT. The CDR3 has 14 amino acids. The V and J ends lost 0 bases and 7 bases respectively, with 10 bases between them.

The chain joins TRBV19 to TRBJ1-4; tentatively, D is TRBD1 (6 bases). The V end was cut by 6 bases, the J end by 0 bases, with 11 bases between. The CDR3 totals 15 residues. Germline V gene lookup returns CDR1 LNHDA and CDR2 SQIVND (reference sequence). The CDR3 here is CASRPQGATNEKLFF. CDR3 DNA sequence: TGTGCCAGTAGACCACAGGGTGCAACTAATGAAAAACTGTTTTTT.

This chain joins TRBV7-3 and TRBJ2-2, with a weak D call TRBD1 (6 bases). The CDR3 spans 14 residues. Trimming stripped 1 base from V and 3 bases from J, with 6 bases between. From germline, CDR1 is SGHTA and CDR2 FQGTGA. This CDR3 is CASSLKGDTGELFF. As DNA, the CDR3 is TGTGCCAGCAGCTTAAAGGGGGACACCGGGGAGCTGTTTTTT.

The genes are TRBV6-5 and TRBJ1-1, with 7 bases fitting TRBD1. After removal of 6 bases from V and 7 bases from J, the junction contained 8 bases not matched to a gene. There are 13 residues in the CDR3. CDR1 is MNHEY, CDR2 SVGAGI, per germline. In DNA, the CDR3 is TGTGCCAGCAGAGTGAGGGGGACAGATGAAGCTTTCTTT. It yields the protein CASRVRGTDEAFF.

The gene calls are TRBV5-1 and TRBJ2-1; TRBD2 agrees at 7 bases. Trimming cost V 3 bases and J 2 bases; bases outside gene matches: 5. Germline V CDR1 and CDR2: SGHRS, YFSETQ. The length of the CDR3 is 15 residues. DNA of the CDR3: TGCGCCAGCAGCTCCTCTAGCGGAGCCTACAATGAGCAGTTCTTC. This translates into CASSSSSGAYNEQFF.

The chain uses TRBV4-1 and TRBJ1-2; the D gene is possibly TRBD1 (6 bases). CDR3 length: 15 amino acids. Trimming took off 2 bases at V and 4 bases at J, with 14 bases between the two ends. Germline values: CDR1 MGHRA, CDR2 YSYEKL. The CDR3 loop reads CASSQLPGGAYGYTF. CDR3 DNA sequence: TGCGCCAGCAGCCAACTCCCCGGGGGGGCCTATGGCTACACCTTC.

The CDR3 nucleotides read TGTGCCAGCAGCTTTGGGGACTTTCGGGGTCGGAATGAGCAGTTCTTC. Amino acids: CASSFGDFRGRNEQFF. The chain uses TRBV7-2 and TRBJ2-1; D perhaps matches TRBD2 (6 bases). CDR3 length: 16 residues. Germline V gene lookup returns CDR1 SGHTA and CDR2 FQGNSA. V dropped 3 bases and J dropped 7 bases, with 19 bases sitting between them.

V usage is TRBV28 and J usage is TRBJ1-5; 7 bases line up with TRBD1. Per the germline V gene, CDR1 is MDHEN and CDR2 is SYDVKM. V shed 5 bases, J shed 7 bases, and the junction held 11 bases outside the gene matches. The CDR3 has 15 residues. This CDR3 reads CASSRGQAGGQPQHF. In DNA, the CDR3 is TGTGCCAGCAGTCGAGGACAGGCTGGTGGGCAGCCCCAGCATTTT.

The chain employs TRBV2 and TRBJ1-2; 10 bases are a match to TRBD1. CDR1 is SNHLY, CDR2 FYNNEI, per germline. Losses at the gene ends were 3 bases for V and 7 bases for J; bases not matched to a gene: 11. CDR3 length equals 16 residues. CDR3 bases: TGTGCCAGCAGTGAGATATTAGCCGGGACAGGGGTTGGCTACACCTTC. Its translation: CASSEILAGTGVGYTF. Filled out from reference TRBV2 and TRBJ1-2, the complete variable domain reads EPEVTQTPSHQVTQMGQEVILRCVPISNHLYFYWYRQILGQKVEFLVSFYNNEISEKSEIFDDQFSVERPDGSNFTLKIRSTKLEDSAMYFCASSEILAGTGVGYTFGSGTRLTVV.

Regarding this clone: Other DNA sequences in the sample encode the same CDR3. V and J are TRBV6-5 and TRBJ1-2; 10 positions agree with TRBD1. The CDR3 covers 16 residues. V shed 0 bases, J shed 5 bases, and the junction held 6 bases outside the gene matches. Per germline, CDR1 MNHEY and CDR2 SVGAGI. DNA for the CDR3: TGTGCCAGCAGTTACTCCCGGACAGGGGGGGGATATGGCTACACCTTC. This codes for CASSYSRTGGGYGYTF.

This clone is a singleton in its sample. The CDR3 spells CASSRLAGGTGELFF. CDR3 bases: TGTGCCAGCAGCCGGCTAGCGGGAGGTACCGGGGAGCTGTTTTTT. The chain couples TRBV3-1 (or the pseudogene TRBV3-2) to TRBJ2-2, with 11 bases fitting TRBD2. Trimming cost V 4 bases and J 5 bases; bases outside gene matches: 3. CDR1 is LGHDT and CDR2 is YNNKEL in the germline V gene (reference sequence). The CDR3 is 15 residues long.